This T cell receptor (beta chain) was recovered during a study of breast tumors, draining lymph nodes, adjacent tissues (dated by TCRdb to 2016 to 2017). As for the study more broadly: In breast cancer patients, the study compared the TCR beta repertoires of tumor, adjacent nontumor tissue and axillary lymph nodes. The study aimed to assess the relationships and possible T-cell exchange between tumor, surrounding tissue and draining lymph node repertoires in human breast cancer.

The axillary draining lymph nodes of breast cancer patients were the source of the lymph node samples. Study-wide conclusions, independent of this receptor: The study presented the conclusion that tumor T cells originate in lymph nodes as consistent with a hypothesis, not as something directly demonstrated. Tumor and nontumor tissue repertoires were significantly more similar in luminal-like than in basal-like breast cancer. Tumor T-cell repertoires showed less diversity than lymph node repertoires and more diversity than nontumor tissue repertoires, and tumor T-cell repertoires showed preferential V and J gene usage. The data were considered consistent with most tumor T cells being derived from the lymph node and subsequently expanding within tumor tissue.

This clonotype was seen ten or more times. There is no known antigen for this receptor. No quality values exist for individual bases; no much larger clone is one base distant. Sequenced on an Illumina HiSeq 2000. TCR beta chain libraries were generated by multiplex PCR amplification. High-throughput sequencing was used to analyze the amplified TCR beta chain products. TCRdb's own reprocessing of the public reads used fastp at Q25 and MiXCR and kept productive beta chains. Identical CDR3 proteins give one entry, which carries the most common genes and DNA. Counted in this sample were some 100,000 distinct CDR3 sequences; about 20% of them appeared once. Together, the top ten hold roughly 1.3% of the sample. The specimen was axillary lymph node tissue. The receptor comes from a female donor with breast cancer. Some clones in this sample may be carry-over from other donors' samples.

Here is the DNA: TGTGCCAGCAGCCAATTGGGGGCCAGCTACGAGACCCAGTACTTC. Its translation is CASSQLGASYETQYF. The sequence is built from TRBV9 and TRBJ2-5; TRBD1 is a weak D gene call, 6 bases matching. CDR1 and CDR2 are drawn from the germline V gene: SGDLS, YYNGEE. Relative to germline, V is 4 bases shorter and J is 5 bases shorter, with 18 bases between their ends. The cysteine opens and the phenylalanine closes a CDR3 of 15 amino acids. Only the CDR3 region is kept as DNA, spanning 45 bases read in frame from base 1.